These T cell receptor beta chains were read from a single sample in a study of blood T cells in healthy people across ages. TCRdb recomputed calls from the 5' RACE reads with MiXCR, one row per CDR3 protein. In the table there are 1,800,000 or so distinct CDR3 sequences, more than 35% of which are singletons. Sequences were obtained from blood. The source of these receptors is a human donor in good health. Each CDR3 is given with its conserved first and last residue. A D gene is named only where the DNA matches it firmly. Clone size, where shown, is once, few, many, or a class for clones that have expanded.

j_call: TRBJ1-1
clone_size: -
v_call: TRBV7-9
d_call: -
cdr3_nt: TGTGCCAGCAGGGAAGGGAACACTGAAGCTTTCTTT
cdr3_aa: CASREGNTEAFF

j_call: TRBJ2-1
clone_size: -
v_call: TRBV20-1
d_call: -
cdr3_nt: TGCAGTGCTAGCCGTCAGCGGAGCTCCTGCAATGAGCAGTTCTTC
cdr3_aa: CSASRQRSSCNEQFF

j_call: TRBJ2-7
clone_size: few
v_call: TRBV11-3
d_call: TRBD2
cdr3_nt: TGTGCCAGCAGCTTAGGAGTGGGAGGGGACTACGAGCAGTACTTC
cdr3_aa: CASSLGVGGDYEQYF

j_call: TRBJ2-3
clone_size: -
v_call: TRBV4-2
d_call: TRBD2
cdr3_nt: TGTGCCAGCAGCCCAGTCTATGGAGCGGGGAGCACAGATACGCAGTATTTT
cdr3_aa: CASSPVYGAGSTDTQYF

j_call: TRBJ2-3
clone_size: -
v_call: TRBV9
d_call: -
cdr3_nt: TGTGCCAGCAGCGTAGAGGGGCTAGTGACAGATACGCAGTATTTT
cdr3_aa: CASSVEGLVTDTQYF

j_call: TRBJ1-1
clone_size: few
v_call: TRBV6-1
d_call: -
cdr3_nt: TGTGCCAGCAGTGACCTGAATGCCGAAGCTTTCTTT
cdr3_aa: CASSDLNAEAFF

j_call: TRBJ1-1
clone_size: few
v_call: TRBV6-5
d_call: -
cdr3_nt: TGTGCCAGCAGTTACTCGTTTATCGCTGAAGCTTTCTTT
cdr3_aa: CASSYSFIAEAFF

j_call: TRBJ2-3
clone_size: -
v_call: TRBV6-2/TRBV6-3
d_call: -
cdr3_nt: TGTGCCAGCAGTTATATTCGGGGGAACACAGATACGCAGTATTTT
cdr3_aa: CASSYIRGNTDTQYF

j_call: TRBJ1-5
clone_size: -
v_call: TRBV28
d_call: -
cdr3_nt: TGTGCCAGCAGGACAGCCGGGATGGGTCAGCCCCAGCATTTT
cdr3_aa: CASRTAGMGQPQHF

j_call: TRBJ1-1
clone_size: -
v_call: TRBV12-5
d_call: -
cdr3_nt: TGTGCTAGTGGTTTGGTAATGGGCCGTAAACAAATGAACACTGAAGCTTTCTTT
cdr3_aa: CASGLVMGRKQMNTEAFF

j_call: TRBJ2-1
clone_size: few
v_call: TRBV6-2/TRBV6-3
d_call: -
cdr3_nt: TGTGCCAGCAGTTATTCGGCAGGGACGCCGGACAATGAGCAGTTCTTC
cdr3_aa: CASSYSAGTPDNEQFF

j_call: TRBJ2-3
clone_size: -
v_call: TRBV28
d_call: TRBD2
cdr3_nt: TGTGCCAGCAGGGCCCTAGGTAGCGGGGGCACAGATACGCAGTATTTT
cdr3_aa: CASRALGSGGTDTQYF

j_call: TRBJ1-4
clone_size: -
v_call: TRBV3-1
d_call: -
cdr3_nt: TGTGCCAGCAGCCAAAGCGGAGCGGGTGAAGAACTGTTTTTT
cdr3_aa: CASSQSGAGEELFF

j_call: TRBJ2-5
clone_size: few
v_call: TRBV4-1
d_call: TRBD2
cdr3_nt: TGCGCCAGCAGCCAAGAAAGCGGGGGGGCCACAGAGACCCAGTACTTC
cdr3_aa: CASSQESGGATETQYF

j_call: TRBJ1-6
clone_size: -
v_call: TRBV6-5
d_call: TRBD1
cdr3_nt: TGTGCCAGCAACTCCGGGACAGCCCATTCACCCCTCCACTTT
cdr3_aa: CASNSGTAHSPLHF

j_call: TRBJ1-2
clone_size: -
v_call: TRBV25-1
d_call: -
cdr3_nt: TGTGCCAGCAGTGCCTGGGACGTATACAACTATGGCTACACCTTC
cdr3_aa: CASSAWDVYNYGYTF

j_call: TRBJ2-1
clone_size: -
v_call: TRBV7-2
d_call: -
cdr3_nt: TGTGCCAGCAGCTTTGGGGCCAGTTCAACGGAAGAGCAGTTCTTC
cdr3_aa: CASSFGASSTEEQFF